Listed below are T cell receptor beta chains from one sample, sequenced in a study of blood T cell repertoires in COVID-19. The assay was immunoSEQ multiplex PCR, and TCRdb's table has in-frame clones only and misses some. The data show more than 100,000 clones, 85% to 90% seen once. Sequencing used peripheral blood. These receptors originate from a man in his fifties with active or convalescent COVID-19. The CDR3 runs from the conserved cysteine through the conserved F or W. A D gene is named only where the DNA matches it firmly. Expanded clones are given a class, and other clones once, few, many or no size at all.

v_call	clone_size	d_call	j_call	cdr3_nt	cdr3_aa
TRBV6-6	once	NA	TRBJ1-4	TGTGCCAGCAGTCCAATCAGGGGCAGTGCTACTAATGAAAAACTGTTTTTT	CASSPIRGSATNEKLFF
TRBV24-1	NA	TRBD2	TRBJ2-7	TGTGCCACCAGTGGGGGGACTAGCGATCCCTACGAGCAGTACTTC	CATSGGTSDPYEQYF
TRBV28	NA	TRBD1	TRBJ1-5	TGTGCCAGCAGCCAGGGGGCCTGGGACAATCAGCCCCAGCATTTT	CASSQGAWDNQPQHF
TRBV6-4	NA	TRBD1	TRBJ2-7	TGTGCCAGCAGTGAGGAACAGGGGCACTCCTACGAGCAGTACTTC	CASSEEQGHSYEQYF
TRBV7-2	NA	TRBD1	TRBJ1-6	TGTGCCAGCAGCCGGGACAGGGGTTTTTCACCCCTCCACTTT	CASSRDRGFSPLHF
TRBV6-2/TRBV6-3	few	NA	TRBJ1-5	TGTGCCAGCAGTTACTCCAGGGTTCAGCCCCAGCATTTT	CASSYSRVQPQHF
TRBV2	few	NA	TRBJ2-1	TGTGCCAGCAGACTCGCTAGCACAGTGAGTTTCTTC	CASRLASTVSFF
TRBV2	NA	TRBD1	TRBJ1-6	TGTGCCAGCAGTGTTGCGGGGACAGGGGGAAATTCACCCCTCCACTTT	CASSVAGTGGNSPLHF
TRBV4-2	NA	TRBD1	TRBJ2-1	TGTGCCAGCAGCCAAGAAACAGGGGCCTCCTACAATGAGCAGTTCTTC	CASSQETGASYNEQFF
TRBV6-2/TRBV6-3	NA	NA	TRBJ2-3	TGTGCCAGCAGTTACGACTCCCCCACCACAGATACGCAGTATTTT	CASSYDSPTTDTQYF
TRBV5-6	NA	NA	TRBJ1-2	TGTGCCAGCAGCTTGCAGTATGGCTACACCTTC	CASSLQYGYTF
TRBV19	once	TRBD1	TRBJ1-4	TGTGCCAGTATGACAGGGGGCCTTGCTAATGAAAAACTGTTTTTT	CASMTGGLANEKLFF
TRBV12-5	NA	NA	TRBJ1-3	TGTGCTAGTGGTTTGACAGGAGACTCTGGAAACACCATATATTTT	CASGLTGDSGNTIYF
TRBV7-2	NA	NA	TRBJ2-3	TGTGCCAGCAGCTTAGACAGGTTCACAGATACGCAGTATTTT	CASSLDRFTDTQYF
TRBV5-1	once	NA	TRBJ1-1	TGCGCCAGCAGCTTGTCCAGTCTCACTGAAGCTTTCTTT	CASSLSSLTEAFF
TRBV24-1	NA	NA	TRBJ2-5	TGTGCCACCAGTGATTATGAGCCCCCAGGGACCCAGTACTTC	CATSDYEPPGTQYF
TRBV11-3	NA	TRBD1	TRBJ2-5	TGTGCCAGCAGCTTAGGGGGGACAGCCAATATACAAGAGACCCAGTACTTC	CASSLGGTANIQETQYF
TRBV7-8	NA	TRBD1	TRBJ2-5	TGTGCCAGCAGCTTAGACGCGACAGGGAACCAAGAGACCCAGTACTTC	CASSLDATGNQETQYF
TRBV24-1	NA	TRBD2	TRBJ2-1	TGTGCCACCAGTGACCGACTAGCGGGAGCTTCGGGGCAGTTCTTC	CATSDRLAGASGQFF
TRBV24-1	NA	TRBD1	TRBJ2-5	TGTGCCACGGGGACAGGGGGCGAAACCCAGTACTTC	CATGTGGETQYF
TRBV25-1	NA	NA	TRBJ2-7	TGTGCCAGCAGTGAGGAGGGATATCACAACGAGCAGTACTTC	CASSEEGYHNEQYF
TRBV2	NA	TRBD1	TRBJ2-7	TGTGCCAGCAGAGGACAGGGCGTATCCTACGAGCAGTACTTC	CASRGQGVSYEQYF
TRBV19	NA	NA	TRBJ2-2	TGTGCCAGTAGTGTCGGGATCGGAGGCACCGGGGAGCTGTTTTTT	CASSVGIGGTGELFF
TRBV7-8	NA	TRBD1	TRBJ1-4	TGTGCCAGCAGCTTAGGGGGACAGCGTAATGAAAAACTGTTTTTT	CASSLGGQRNEKLFF
TRBV19	NA	TRBD1	TRBJ2-5	TGTGCCAGTAGTACGGGACAGGGGAACCAAGAGACCCAGTACTTC	CASSTGQGNQETQYF
TRBV7-2	NA	NA	TRBJ2-7	TGTGCCAGCAGCTTAGCGCAGGGGTTCGAGCAGTACTTC	CASSLAQGFEQYF
TRBV11-3	NA	TRBD1	TRBJ2-3	TGTGCCAGCAGCTACCCCGAGGGGGCGAGGATGGATACGCAGTATTTT	CASSYPEGARMDTQYF
TRBV18	NA	NA	TRBJ1-2	TGTGCCAGCTCACCACCTACAGGATCAGGGCCCTATGGCTACACCTTC	CASSPPTGSGPYGYTF
TRBV4-2	NA	NA	TRBJ2-7	TGTGCCAGCAGCCAAGATGAGGGAGCGGGCCCCTACGAGCAGTACTTC	CASSQDEGAGPYEQYF
TRBV9	few	NA	TRBJ1-6	TGTGCCAGCAGCGTAGCAGGGTTTGATTCACCCCTCCACTTT	CASSVAGFDSPLHF
TRBV4-1	NA	TRBD1	TRBJ1-2	TGCGCCAGCAGCCAAGTCGACAGGGGGCCCTATGGCTACACCTTC	CASSQVDRGPYGYTF
TRBV5-1	NA	NA	TRBJ1-2	TGCGCCAGCAGCCTGGCCCGGGGGGTGAATGGCTACACCTTC	CASSLARGVNGYTF
TRBV19	once	TRBD1	TRBJ1-5	TGTGCCAGTAGTATTGGTGTGGAGGCAGGGGGTCAGCCCCAGCATTTT	CASSIGVEAGGQPQHF
TRBV15	NA	NA	TRBJ1-2	TGTGCCACCAGCAGAGAATATGCTGACACTAACTATGGCTACACCTTC	CATSREYADTNYGYTF
TRBV7-2	NA	NA	TRBJ2-3	TGTGCCAGCAGCCGCTTGGAGCGCGCAGATACGCAGTATTTT	CASSRLERADTQYF
TRBV12-5	few	TRBD1	TRBJ1-3	TGTGCTAGTGGTTTAACAGGGGGCGTAGGCTCTGGAAACACCATATATTTT	CASGLTGGVGSGNTIYF
TRBV6-2/TRBV6-3	NA	TRBD2	TRBJ2-7	TGTGCCAGCAGTTACTCGATAGGAACTAGCGGGGGGCAAACCTACGAGCAGTACTTC	CASSYSIGTSGGQTYEQYF
TRBV12-2	NA	NA	TRBJ2-5	TGTGCAAGTCGCTTAGTTTTGGCTAGCGGGGCCATTTCCCGTCGGCTAGAGACCCAGTACTTC	CASRLVLASGAISRRLETQYF
TRBV24-1	NA	NA	TRBJ1-2	TGTGCCACCAGTGATTTGCCCTCCAGGGATGGCTACACCTTC	CATSDLPSRDGYTF
TRBV6-5	NA	NA	TRBJ2-3	TGTGCCAGCAGTCCCGGTCCGACAGATACGCAGTATTTT	CASSPGPTDTQYF
TRBV14	NA	NA	TRBJ2-1	TGTGCCAGCAGCCAAGCAAGGAGCTCCTACAATGAGCAGTTCTTC	CASSQARSSYNEQFF
TRBV19	NA	TRBD1	TRBJ2-4	TGTGCCAGTAGCCCAGACAGGGCACTAGCCAAAAACATTCAGTACTTC	CASSPDRALAKNIQYF
TRBV2	NA	TRBD2	TRBJ2-5	TGTGCCGTAACCTCGACGCTAGCGGGGGGGCTAGGGGAGACCCAGTACTTC	CAVTSTLAGGLGETQYF
TRBV10-3	NA	NA	TRBJ2-7	TGTGCCATCAGGGGCGATAGGACCTACGAGCAGTACTTC	CAIRGDRTYEQYF
TRBV10-3	once	TRBD2	TRBJ2-2	TGTGCCATCAGTGAGACTAGCGGGACCCTTAGGGGGGAGCTGTTTTTT	CAISETSGTLRGELFF
TRBV29-1	NA	TRBD2	TRBJ2-1	TGCAGCGTTAATCCGTACGGACTAGCGGGGCCCTACAATGAGCAGTTCTTC	CSVNPYGLAGPYNEQFF
TRBV7-9	once	NA	TRBJ2-2	TGTGCCAGCAGCTTATTGTGGCCAACTCCGGGCGGGGAGCTGTTTTTT	CASSLLWPTPGGELFF
TRBV6-6	NA	NA	TRBJ1-5	TGTGCCAGCACCAACAGGGTCTCAGAGCCCCAGCATTTT	CASTNRVSEPQHF
TRBV27	NA	TRBD1	TRBJ1-5	TGTGCCAGCAGTCTATACGCCGGGACAGGGGGTTATCAGCCCCAGCATTTT	CASSLYAGTGGYQPQHF
TRBV6-5	NA	TRBD1	TRBJ1-1	TGTGCCAGCGAAACTACGGGACAGGGTGGGACTGAAGCTTTCTTT	CASETTGQGGTEAFF
TRBV24-1	NA	NA	TRBJ1-5	TGTGCCACCAGTGATTTAAGGGAGAAGAATCAGCCCCAGCATTTT	CATSDLREKNQPQHF
TRBV6-4	NA	NA	TRBJ2-2	TGTGCCAGCAGTGACTCGAGGAGCACCGGGGAGCTGTTTTTT	CASSDSRSTGELFF
TRBV5-1	NA	TRBD1	TRBJ2-2	TGCGCCAGCAGCTTGGAGGGACAGGGGGCCCCCAAGACCGGGGAGCTGTTTTTT	CASSLEGQGAPKTGELFF
TRBV12-5	NA	NA	TRBJ2-7	TGTGCTAGTGGTCGGGACTCCCCCGACGAGCAGTACTTC	CASGRDSPDEQYF